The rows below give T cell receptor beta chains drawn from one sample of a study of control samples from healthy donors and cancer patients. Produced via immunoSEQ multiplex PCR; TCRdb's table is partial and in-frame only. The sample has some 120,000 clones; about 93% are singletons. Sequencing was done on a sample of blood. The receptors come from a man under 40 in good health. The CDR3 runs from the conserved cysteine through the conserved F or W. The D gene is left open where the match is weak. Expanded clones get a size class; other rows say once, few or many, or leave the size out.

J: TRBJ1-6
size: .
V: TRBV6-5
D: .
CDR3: CASSFRASTNSPLHF
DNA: TGTGCCAGCAGTTTCCGGGCTTCGACGAATTCACCCCTCCACTTT

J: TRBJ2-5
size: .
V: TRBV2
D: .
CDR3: CASTGRGGYQETQYF
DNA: TGTGCCAGCACCGGAAGGGGGGGGTACCAAGAGACCCAGTACTTC

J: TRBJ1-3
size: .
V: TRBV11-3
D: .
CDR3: CASSLAGSGNTIYF
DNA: TGTGCCAGCAGCTTGGCGGGTTCAGGAAACACCATATATTTT

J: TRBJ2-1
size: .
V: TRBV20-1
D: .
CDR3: CSAGNNEQFF
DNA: TGCAGTGCCGGGAACAATGAGCAGTTCTTC

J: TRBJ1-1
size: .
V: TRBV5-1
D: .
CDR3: CASSLAQGGEAFF
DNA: TGCGCCAGCAGCTTGGCTCAGGGAGGTGAAGCTTTCTTT

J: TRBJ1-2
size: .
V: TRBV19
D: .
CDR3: CASKGDSNPYGYTF
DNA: TGTGCCAGTAAAGGAGACAGTAACCCCTATGGCTACACCTTC

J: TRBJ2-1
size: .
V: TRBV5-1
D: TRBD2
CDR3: CASSLAPGGEQFF
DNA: TGCGCCAGCAGCTTGGCCCCGGGGGGTGAGCAGTTCTTC

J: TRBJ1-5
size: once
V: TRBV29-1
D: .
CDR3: CSVGNRGRPQHF
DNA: TGCAGCGTTGGGAACCGGGGGCGGCCCCAGCATTTT

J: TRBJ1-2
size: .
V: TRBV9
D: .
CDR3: CASSVGGTNYGYTF
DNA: TGTGCCAGCAGCGTAGGGGGAACGAACTATGGCTACACCTTC

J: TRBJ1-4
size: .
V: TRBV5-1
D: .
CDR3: CASSFSDTEKLFF
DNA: TGCGCCAGCAGCTTCTCAGATACTGAAAAACTGTTTTTT

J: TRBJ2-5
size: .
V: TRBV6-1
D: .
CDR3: CASSEGGVQETQYF
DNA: TGTGCCAGCAGTGAGGGGGGCGTTCAAGAGACCCAGTACTTC

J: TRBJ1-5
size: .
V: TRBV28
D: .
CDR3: CASGESPWQPQHF
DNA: TGTGCCAGCGGGGAGTCTCCCTGGCAGCCCCAGCATTTT

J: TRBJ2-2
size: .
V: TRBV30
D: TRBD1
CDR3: CAWSKFRQGTVGRGTGELFF
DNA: TGTGCCTGGAGCAAATTTCGACAGGGCACCGTAGGGCGCGGGACCGGGGAGCTGTTTTTT

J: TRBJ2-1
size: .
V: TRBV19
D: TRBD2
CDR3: CASSALAGGNEQFF
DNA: TGTGCCAGTAGTGCACTAGCGGGGGGAAATGAGCAGTTCTTC

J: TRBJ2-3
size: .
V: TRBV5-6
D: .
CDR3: CASSLGIDTQYF
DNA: TGTGCCAGCAGCTTGGGTATAGATACGCAGTATTTT

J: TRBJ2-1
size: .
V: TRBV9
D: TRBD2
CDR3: CASSAPTSGDLGEQFF
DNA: TGTGCCAGCAGCGCTCCGACTAGCGGGGACTTAGGGGAGCAGTTCTTC

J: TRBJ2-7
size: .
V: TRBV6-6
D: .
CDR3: CASSPRARVAYEQYF
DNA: TGTGCCAGCAGTCCCAGGGCTAGAGTCGCCTACGAGCAGTACTTC

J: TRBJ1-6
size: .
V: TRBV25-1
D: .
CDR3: CASRDGSYNSPLHF
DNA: TGTGCCAGCAGGGACGGATCCTATAATTCACCCCTCCACTTT

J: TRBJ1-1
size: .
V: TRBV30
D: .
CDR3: CAWSVSRAGLKAFF
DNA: TGTGCCTGGAGTGTAAGTAGAGCTGGACTAAAAGCTTTCTTT

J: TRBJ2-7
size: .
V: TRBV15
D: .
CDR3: CATSRGGGAGVPYEQYF
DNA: TGTGCCACCAGCAGAGGGGGTGGGGCAGGGGTCCCCTACGAGCAGTACTTC

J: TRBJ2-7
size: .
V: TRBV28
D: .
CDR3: CASSLTGSYEQYF
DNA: TGTGCCAGCAGCCTAACTGGGTCCTACGAGCAGTACTTC

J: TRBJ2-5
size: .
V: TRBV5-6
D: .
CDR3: CASSGFETSYQETQYF
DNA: TGTGCCAGCAGCGGGTTTGAGACCTCGTACCAAGAGACCCAGTACTTC

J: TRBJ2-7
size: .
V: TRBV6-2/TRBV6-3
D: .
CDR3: CASSYETTSYEQYF
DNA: TGTGCCAGCAGTTACGAAACAACCTCCTACGAGCAGTACTTC

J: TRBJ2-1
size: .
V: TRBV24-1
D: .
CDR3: CATSGPRAPGHNEQFF
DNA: TGTGCCACCAGTGGCCCCAGGGCACCGGGCCACAATGAGCAGTTCTTC

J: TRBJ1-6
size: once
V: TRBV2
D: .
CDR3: CASSPWGRSGSPLHF
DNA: TGTGCTAGCAGTCCTTGGGGCCGGTCGGGTTCACCCCTCCACTTT

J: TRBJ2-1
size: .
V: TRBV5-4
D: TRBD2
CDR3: CASSPAGDNEQFF
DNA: TGTGCCAGCAGCCCCGCGGGGGACAATGAGCAGTTCTTC

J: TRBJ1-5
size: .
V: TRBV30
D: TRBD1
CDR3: CAWSPMDRVSQPQHF
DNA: TGTGCCTGGAGTCCCATGGACAGGGTAAGTCAGCCCCAGCATTTT

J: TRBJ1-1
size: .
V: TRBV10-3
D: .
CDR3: CAISEALSMNTEAFF
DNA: TGTGCCATCAGTGAGGCCTTATCTATGAACACTGAAGCTTTCTTT

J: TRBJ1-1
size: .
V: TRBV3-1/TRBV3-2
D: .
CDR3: CASSRGTEAFF
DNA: TGTGCCAGCAGCCGCGGGACTGAAGCTTTCTTT

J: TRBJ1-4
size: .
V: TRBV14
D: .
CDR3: CASSQAQIRGEVATNEKLFF
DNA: TGTGCCAGCAGCCAAGCCCAGATCAGGGGAGAAGTTGCAACTAATGAAAAACTGTTTTTT

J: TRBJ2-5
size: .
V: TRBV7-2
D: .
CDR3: CASNRVSGRIETQYF
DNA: TGTGCCAGCAACCGGGTTTCGGGGCGGATAGAGACCCAGTACTTC

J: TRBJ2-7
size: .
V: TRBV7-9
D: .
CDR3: CASSRGAWEQYF
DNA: TGTGCCAGCAGCCGGGGGGCGTGGGAGCAGTACTTC

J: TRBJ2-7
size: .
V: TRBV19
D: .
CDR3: CASSITSGGEQYF
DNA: TGTGCCAGTAGTATAACTTCTGGGGGGGAGCAGTACTTC

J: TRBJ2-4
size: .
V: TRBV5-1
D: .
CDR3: CASSLVLSDIQYF
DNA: TGCGCCAGCAGCTTAGTCTTGTCCGACATTCAGTACTTC

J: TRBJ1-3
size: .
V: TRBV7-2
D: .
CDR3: CASSLGGQRGNTIYF
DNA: TGTGCCAGCAGCTTAGGGGGGCAGAGAGGAAACACCATATATTTT

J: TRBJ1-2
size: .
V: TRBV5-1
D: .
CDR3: CASSMSTDYGYTF
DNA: TGCGCCAGCAGCATGTCAACCGACTATGGCTACACCTTC

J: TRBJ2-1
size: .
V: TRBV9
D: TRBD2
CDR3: CASRGGLAHNEQFF
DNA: TGTGCCAGCAGGGGGGGACTAGCTCACAATGAGCAGTTCTTC

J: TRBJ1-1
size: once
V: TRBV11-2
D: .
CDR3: CASSQLEGRTEAFF
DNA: TGTGCCAGCAGCCAGCTAGAGGGAAGAACTGAAGCTTTCTTT

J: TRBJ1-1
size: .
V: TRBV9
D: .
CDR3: CASSVHTGNTEAFF
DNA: TGTGCCAGCAGCGTACACACAGGGAACACTGAAGCTTTCTTT

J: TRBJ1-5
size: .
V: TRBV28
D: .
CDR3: CASKMGLTYSNQPQHF
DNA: TGTGCCAGCAAAATGGGACTAACATATAGCAATCAGCCCCAGCATTTT

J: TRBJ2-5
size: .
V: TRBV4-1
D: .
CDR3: CASSQDWGLGETQYF
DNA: TGCGCCAGCAGCCAAGATTGGGGGCTCGGAGAGACCCAGTACTTC

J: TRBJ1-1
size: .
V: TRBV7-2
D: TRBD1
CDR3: CASSSEQGAEAFF
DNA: TGTGCCAGCAGTTCAGAACAGGGGGCTGAAGCTTTCTTT

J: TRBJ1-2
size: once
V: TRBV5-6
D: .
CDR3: CASSLGVPGYGYTF
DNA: TGTGCCAGCAGCTTGGGAGTTCCAGGGTATGGCTACACCTTC

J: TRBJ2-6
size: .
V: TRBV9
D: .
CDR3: CASSVGDSGANVLTF
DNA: TGTGCCAGCAGCGTAGGGGACTCTGGGGCCAACGTCCTGACTTTC

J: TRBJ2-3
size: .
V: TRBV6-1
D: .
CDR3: CASSEGLETDTQYF
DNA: TGTGCCAGCAGTGAAGGGTTAGAGACAGATACGCAGTATTTT

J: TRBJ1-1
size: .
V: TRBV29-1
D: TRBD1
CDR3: CSVENLASDRGSTEAFF
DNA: TGCAGCGTTGAAAACTTGGCCTCCGACAGGGGGAGCACTGAAGCTTTCTTT

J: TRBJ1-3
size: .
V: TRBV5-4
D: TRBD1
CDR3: CASSLDRGSGNTIYF
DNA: TGTGCCAGCAGCTTGGACAGGGGCTCTGGAAACACCATATATTTT

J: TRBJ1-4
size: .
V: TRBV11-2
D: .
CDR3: CASSLISGFNEKLFF
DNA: TGTGCCAGCAGCCTTATATCAGGCTTTAATGAAAAACTGTTTTTT

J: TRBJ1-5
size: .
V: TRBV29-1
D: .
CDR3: CSVEFQGQPQHF
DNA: TGCAGCGTTGAATTCCAGGGTCAGCCCCAGCATTTT

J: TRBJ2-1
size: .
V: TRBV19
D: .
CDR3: CASSMPGVPTLYNEQFF
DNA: TGTGCCAGTAGTATGCCGGGGGTACCCACACTATACAATGAGCAGTTCTTC

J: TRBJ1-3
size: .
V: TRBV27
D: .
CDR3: CASSLSGGAGNTIYF
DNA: TGTGCCAGCAGTTTATCAGGGGGGGCTGGAAACACCATATATTTT

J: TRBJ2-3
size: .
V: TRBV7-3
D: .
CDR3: CASSPGGNTQYF
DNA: TGTGCCAGCAGCCCCGGGGGTAATACGCAGTATTTT

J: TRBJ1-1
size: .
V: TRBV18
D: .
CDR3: CASSPPSVGYTEAFF
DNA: TGTGCCAGCTCACCACCTTCGGTGGGATACACTGAAGCTTTCTTT

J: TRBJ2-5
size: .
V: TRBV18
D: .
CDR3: CASSSLWETQYF
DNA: TGTGCCAGCTCATCGCTTTGGGAGACCCAGTACTTC

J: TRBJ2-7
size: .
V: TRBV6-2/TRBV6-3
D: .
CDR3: CASSYSYDRGLYEQYF
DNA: TGTGCCAGCAGTTACTCCTATGATCGGGGGTTGTACGAGCAGTACTTC

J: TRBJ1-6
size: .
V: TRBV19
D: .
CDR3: CASKGGVPSNSPLHF
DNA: TGTGCCAGTAAAGGGGGGGTCCCTTCTAATTCACCCCTCCACTTT

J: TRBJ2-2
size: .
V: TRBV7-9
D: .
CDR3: CASSLAVGTGELFF
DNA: TGTGCCAGCAGCTTAGCGGTCGGAACCGGGGAGCTGTTTTTT

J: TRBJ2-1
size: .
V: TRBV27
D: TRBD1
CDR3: CASSPRTGGLRNNEQFF
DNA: TGTGCCAGCAGTCCAAGGACAGGGGGCCTAAGGAACAATGAGCAGTTCTTC

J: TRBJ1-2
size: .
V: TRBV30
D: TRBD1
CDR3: CACPGQPLDYGYTF
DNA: TGTGCCTGTCCGGGACAGCCCTTGGACTATGGCTACACCTTC

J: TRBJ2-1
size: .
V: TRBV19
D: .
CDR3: CASSIGAYNEQFF
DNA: TGTGCCAGTAGTATTGGGGCCTACAATGAGCAGTTCTTC